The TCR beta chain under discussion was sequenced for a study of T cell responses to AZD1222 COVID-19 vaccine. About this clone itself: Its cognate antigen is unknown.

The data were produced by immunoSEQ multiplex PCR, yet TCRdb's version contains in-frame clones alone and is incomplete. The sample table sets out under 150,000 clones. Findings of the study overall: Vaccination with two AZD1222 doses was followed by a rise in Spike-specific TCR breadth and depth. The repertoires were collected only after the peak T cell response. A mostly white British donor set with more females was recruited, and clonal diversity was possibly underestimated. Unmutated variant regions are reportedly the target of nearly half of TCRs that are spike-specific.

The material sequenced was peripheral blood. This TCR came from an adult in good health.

In DNA form, the CDR3 reads TGTGCCACCAGCAGAGGTAAAGGAGCTAACTATGGCTACACCTTC. Its translation is CATSRGKGANYGYTF. The chain uses TRBV15 and TRBJ1-2; D call uncertain. Germline V gene data show CDR1 as LNHNV and CDR2 as YYDKDF (reference sequence). V was trimmed by 1 base and J by 0 bases, leaving 9 bases between them. The CDR3 totals 15 residues.